Reported below is one TCR beta chain. This specimen belongs to a study of Tregs in tolerant kidney transplant recipients. Some clones are missing from TCRdb's copy, which holds only in-frame ones; the method was immunoSEQ multiplex PCR. The sample has around 74,000 clones, roughly 98% seen once. This CDR3 contains 18 residues. The junction had 14 bases not matched to a gene; V was cut back by 4 bases and J by 9 bases. The germline V gene encodes CDR1 KGHSY and CDR2 FQNENV. Here the sequenced sample was CD4+ T cells from blood, taken before the transplant. The clonotype comes from a human donor who received a combined kidney and bone marrow transplant. This chain connects TRBV16 to TRBJ1-6, with 11 bases identical to TRBD1. CDR3: CASSPYHGQGALSSPLHF. CDR3 coding DNA: TGTGCCAGCAGCCCCTACCATGGACAGGGGGCCCTCAGTTCACCCCTCCACTTT.